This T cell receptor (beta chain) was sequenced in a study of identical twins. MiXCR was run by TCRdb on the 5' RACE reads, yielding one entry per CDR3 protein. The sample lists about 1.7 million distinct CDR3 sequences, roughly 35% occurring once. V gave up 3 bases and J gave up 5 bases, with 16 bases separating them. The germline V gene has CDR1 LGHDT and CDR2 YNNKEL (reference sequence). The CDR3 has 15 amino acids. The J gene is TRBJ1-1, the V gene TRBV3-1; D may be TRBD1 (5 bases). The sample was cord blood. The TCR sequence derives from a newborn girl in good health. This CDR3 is CASSQAQGGRTEAFF. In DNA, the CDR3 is TGTGCCAGCAGCCAGGCCCAGGGAGGTCGGACTGAAGCTTTCTTT.